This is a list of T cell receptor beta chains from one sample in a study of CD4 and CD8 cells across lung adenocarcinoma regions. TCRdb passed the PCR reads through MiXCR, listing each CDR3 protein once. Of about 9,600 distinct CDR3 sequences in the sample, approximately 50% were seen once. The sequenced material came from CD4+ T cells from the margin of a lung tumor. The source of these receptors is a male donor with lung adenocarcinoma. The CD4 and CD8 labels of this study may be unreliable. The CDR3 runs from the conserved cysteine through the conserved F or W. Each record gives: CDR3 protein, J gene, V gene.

CASSPSGTSGGGETQYF - TRBV6-1
CASSELAGGSYNEQFF TRBJ2-1 TRBV6-1
CASSRAESDYNEQFF TRBJ2-1 TRBV10-1
CASSQGTAPSEQFF TRBJ2-1 TRBV3-1
CASSLARTGSGYTF TRBJ1-2 TRBV6-1
CASSDIAGSTDTQYF TRBJ2-3 TRBV10-1
CASSEGRWGQDTQYF TRBJ2-3 TRBV6-1
CASSYSGPGQSTDTQYF TRBJ2-3 TRBV6-2/TRBV6-3
CASSQGLVGRDTQYF TRBJ2-3 TRBV14
CASSQQGADYGYTF TRBJ1-2 TRBV4-1
CASSYLGRENYGYTF TRBJ1-2 TRBV6-5
CASSVTGYSGNTIYF TRBJ1-3 TRBV6-1
CASRSSRVNEKLFF TRBJ1-4 TRBV27
CATSRDRPSGRVGQFF TRBJ2-1 TRBV15
CASKGVEAYNEQFF TRBJ2-1 TRBV27
CASSEPPARGTADTQYF TRBJ2-3 TRBV10-2
CASSLRGGSTDTQYF TRBJ2-3 TRBV6-1
CASSMVSGPYEQYF - TRBV12-3/TRBV12-4
CSARGGREGYTF TRBJ1-2 TRBV20-1
CATKRGQYANTGELFF TRBJ2-2 TRBV27
CSAPTGGGYTF TRBJ1-2 TRBV20-1
CASMLDAERDKNIQYF TRBJ2-4 TRBV6-1
CASSYFSGRRAEQYF TRBJ2-7 TRBV6-5
CAAGDGGGGQETQYF TRBJ2-5 TRBV10-3
CATLRGGSYDEQFF TRBJ2-1 TRBV27
CASSYQITGGVRNEQFF TRBJ2-1 TRBV6-5
CAVAGGLLGETQYF TRBJ2-5 TRBV10-3
CASRYTSGRESSYNEQFF TRBJ2-1 TRBV6-2/TRBV6-3
CASSQEKDVYGYTF TRBJ1-2 TRBV3-1
CASRDPTYEQYF - TRBV25-1
CATSGQYNYGYTF TRBJ1-2 TRBV10-3
CASSLVQGHEQYF - TRBV12-3/TRBV12-4
CASSLIGLAEGTGNEQFF TRBJ2-1 TRBV11-2
CATSGVGVAYNEQFF TRBJ2-1 TRBV24-1
CASSYRGRNSPLHF TRBJ1-6 TRBV6-5
CASSGAWGRTYNEQFF TRBJ2-1 TRBV6-1
CASSVQGAGGYTF TRBJ1-2 TRBV6-1
CASSPGQGPVGRASTDTQYF TRBJ2-3 TRBV12-3/TRBV12-4
CASSYGALELAGDPYNEQFF TRBJ2-1 TRBV6-5
CASRTATGPYNEQFF TRBJ2-1 TRBV6-1
CAGRGPGVKDTQYF TRBJ2-4 TRBV6-1
CASSDETGGHPDTQYF - TRBV6-1
CASSGSGRLYEQFF TRBJ2-1 TRBV6-1
CASSSTGGAGGRRKDTQYF TRBJ2-5 TRBV6-5
CASSLRDNTDTQYF TRBJ2-3 TRBV6-1
CATGDSREETQYF TRBJ2-5 TRBV27
CASSLEARTRGYTF TRBJ1-2 TRBV7-2
CGGGVRGRDQETQYF TRBJ2-5 TRBV10-3
CASTIGRGNNEQFF TRBJ2-1 TRBV11-3
CASSGERTGSTDTQYF TRBJ2-3 TRBV28
CASQYSGSTDTQYF TRBJ2-3 TRBV6-1
CASSATGYTEQFF TRBJ2-1 TRBV6-1
CAIFGGLGTEAFF TRBJ1-1 TRBV10-3
CASSEAGLAGSKQFF TRBJ2-1 TRBV6-1
CANSDQTGREQYF - TRBV10-1
CASSYSVSGAKETQYF TRBJ2-5 TRBV6-5
CASSWGQGMSETQYF - TRBV10-2
CATSRDLIWGYGYTF TRBJ1-2 TRBV15